The clone carrying this T cell receptor beta chain was observed a single time. What it recognizes is unknown. Survey level was the resolution at which the v3.0 immunoSEQ assay ran. Method: immunoSEQ multiplex PCR; TCRdb's copy keeps in-frame clones and lacks some. The sample has approximately 31,000 clones; around 97% are singletons. Specimens held about 0.95-10 million cryopreserved PBMC prior to DNA extraction. CDR1 is SNHLY and CDR2 is FYNNEI in the germline V gene. The CDR3 runs 15 residues. V shed 4 bases and J shed 3 bases, with 15 bases lying between them. The data stem from a study of long-term antiretroviral therapy in people with HIV. Findings and caveats of the study: Compared with controls, HIV repertoires showed narrower CDR3 length ranges.

The TCR originated in a man aged 25 to 40 with HIV. The sequences come from unsorted PBMCs, collected 6.9 years after starting antiretroviral therapy. The chain combines TRBV2 with TRBJ1-1; a possible D gene is TRBD1 (6 bases). CDR3 DNA: TGTGCCAGCAGTGTGTACAGGGAAGGGCACACTGAAGCTTTCTTT. This gives the protein CASSVYREGHTEAFF.